Listed below are T cell receptor beta chains from one sample, sequenced in a study of regulatory T cells in long-lasting Graves disease. MiXCR was run by TCRdb on the multiplex PCR reads, yielding one entry per CDR3 protein. The table lists fewer than 550,000 distinct CDR3 sequences, around 15% of them singletons. These sequences were also reported in another study, on T cells in Graves' hyperthyroidism and ophthalmopathy.

The source was peripheral blood mononuclear cells (PBMCs), collected at new diagnosis, from a patient treated with antithyroid drugs. The receptors originated from a middle-aged woman with Graves disease. The CDR3 runs from the conserved cysteine through the conserved F or W. The D gene is left open where the match is weak. Rows give clone size only sometimes, using once, few, many, or a class for an expanded clone.

D,J,size,V,CDR3,DNA
-,TRBJ1-5,many,TRBV11-2,CASSEGVSNQPQHF,TGTGCCAGCAGCGAGGGGGTTAGCAATCAGCCCCAGCATTTT
-,TRBJ1-1,many,TRBV15,CATSRDLNTEAFF,TGTGCCACCAGCAGAGATCTCAACACTGAAGCTTTCTTT
-,TRBJ1-2,many,TRBV12-3/TRBV12-4,CASSPSGRDGYTF,TGTGCCAGCAGCCCGTCAGGGCGAGATGGCTACACCTTC
-,TRBJ2-5,many,TRBV18,CASSPLAMAAAQYF,TGTGCCAGCTCACCATTGGCCATGGCAGCGGCCCAGTACTTC
-,TRBJ2-1,few,TRBV19,CASTQYNEQFF,TGTGCCAGTACCCAATATAATGAGCAGTTCTTC
-,TRBJ2-5,-,TRBV5-6,CASSSLGRETQYF,TGTGCCAGCAGCTCGTTGGGGAGGGAGACCCAGTACTTC
-,TRBJ1-1,many,TRBV12-3/TRBV12-4,CASSLAGASGTEAFF,TGTGCCAGCAGTTTGGCGGGAGCGTCGGGAACTGAAGCTTTCTTT
-,TRBJ1-6,-,TRBV6-1,CATKTEINSPLHF,TGTGCCACTAAGACAGAGATTAATTCACCCCTCCACTTT
TRBD2,TRBJ2-7,many,TRBV12-3/TRBV12-4,CASTPGTSGYEQYF,TGTGCCAGCACTCCCGGGACTAGCGGCTACGAGCAGTACTTC
TRBD1,TRBJ1-5,many,TRBV12-3/TRBV12-4,CASSPGQGDQPQHF,TGTGCCAGCTCACCGGGACAGGGAGATCAGCCCCAGCATTTT
-,TRBJ2-7,few,TRBV19,CASSLKTENYEQYF,TGTGCCAGTAGTCTCAAGACAGAGAACTACGAGCAGTACTTC
TRBD2,TRBJ2-3,few,TRBV6-2/TRBV6-3,CASRPLAGGHTDTQYF,TGTGCCAGCAGGCCACTAGCGGGGGGTCATACAGATACGCAGTATTTT
-,TRBJ1-2,many,TRBV28,CASSLGWNGYTF,TGTGCCAGCAGTTTAGGATGGAATGGCTACACCTTC
-,TRBJ2-7,many,TRBV3-1,CASSQPNGGEQYF,TGTGCCAGCAGCCAACCGAATGGGGGCGAGCAGTACTTC
-,TRBJ2-3,many,TRBV5-1,CASSFGAGKTDTQYF,TGCGCCAGCAGCTTCGGGGCAGGGAAGACAGATACGCAGTATTTT
-,TRBJ1-1,few,TRBV3-1,CASSQIGGNTEAFF,TGTGCCAGCAGCCAGATAGGGGGGAACACTGAAGCTTTCTTT
-,TRBJ1-2,many,TRBV20-1,CSSGGDYGYTF,TGCAGCAGCGGGGGGGACTATGGCTACACCTTC
TRBD1,TRBJ1-6,many,TRBV12-3/TRBV12-4,CASSFQGGSPLHF,TGTGCCAGCAGTTTTCAGGGGGGTTCACCCCTCCACTTT
-,TRBJ1-2,few,TRBV6-1,CASSRTDSTYGYTF,TGTGCCAGCAGCCGAACCGACAGTACCTATGGCTACACCTTC
-,TRBJ2-2,-,TRBV5-8,CASSLGQPTAGELFF,TGTGCCAGCAGCTTGGGCCAGCCCACCGCCGGGGAGCTGTTTTTT
-,TRBJ1-1,few,TRBV7-6,CASSPPWAVNTEAFF,TGTGCCAGCAGCCCCCCGTGGGCGGTGAACACTGAAGCTTTCTTT
TRBD1,TRBJ1-5,many,TRBV6-1,CASHIDRDVQPQHF,TGTGCCAGCCACATAGACAGGGACGTTCAGCCCCAGCATTTT
TRBD1,TRBJ1-6,-,TRBV20-1,CSARIGTGINSPLHF,TGCAGTGCTAGAATTGGGACAGGGATTAATTCACCCCTCCACTTT
TRBD1,TRBJ1-1,-,TRBV2,CASSAGTGRMNTEAFF,TGTGCCAGCAGTGCCGGGACAGGGCGAATGAACACTGAAGCTTTCTTT
-,TRBJ2-2,once,TRBV4-1,CASSQRFDTGELFF,TGCGCCAGCAGCCAACGTTTCGACACCGGGGAGCTGTTTTTT
-,TRBJ1-1,-,TRBV5-8,CASTTLQGRENTEAFF,TGTGCCAGCACCACTCTTCAGGGGAGGGAGAACACTGAAGCTTTCTTT
-,TRBJ2-2,few,TRBV6-1,CASRRGGPNTGELFF,TGTGCCAGCAGAAGGGGGGGACCGAACACCGGGGAGCTGTTTTTT
-,TRBJ2-1,-,TRBV19,CASSHRRSYNEQFF,TGTGCCAGTAGTCACAGGAGATCCTACAATGAGCAGTTCTTC
TRBD1,TRBJ1-2,many,TRBV12-3/TRBV12-4,CASSEGQYYGYTF,TGTGCCAGCAGCGAGGGACAGTACTATGGCTACACCTTC
TRBD1,TRBJ1-2,few,TRBV20-1,CSAPGQGRYGYTF,TGCAGTGCTCCGGGACAGGGACGCTATGGCTACACCTTC
-,TRBJ1-1,-,TRBV9,CASSEGVVNTEAFF,TGTGCCAGCAGCGAGGGGGTGGTAAACACTGAAGCTTTCTTT
-,TRBJ2-7,many,TRBV11-3,CASSLVRESKEQYF,TGTGCCAGCAGCTTGGTTAGGGAATCGAAAGAGCAGTACTTC
TRBD1,TRBJ2-7,many,TRBV6-1,CASSESQGADYEQYF,TGTGCCAGCAGTGAAAGTCAGGGGGCCGACTACGAGCAGTACTTC
TRBD2,TRBJ2-1,-,TRBV10-3,CAISVRGGEGEQFF,TGTGCCATCAGTGTGCGGGGGGGGGAGGGTGAGCAGTTCTTC
TRBD2,TRBJ2-7,few,TRBV5-1,CASSLETSGGAYVYEQYF,TGCGCCAGCAGCTTGGAAACTAGCGGGGGGGCCTATGTCTACGAGCAGTACTTC
TRBD1,TRBJ1-2,-,TRBV6-1,CASSQGAKGYTF,TGTGCCAGCAGCCAGGGGGCTAAGGGCTACACCTTC
-,TRBJ1-6,few,TRBV19,CASSPRPDNSPLHF,TGTGCCAGTAGTCCCAGACCGGATAATTCACCCCTCCACTTT
-,TRBJ1-1,many,TRBV29-1,CSAAWGPEAFF,TGCAGCGCCGCGTGGGGTCCTGAAGCTTTCTTT
TRBD1,TRBJ1-2,few,TRBV28,CASSLFIQGNYGYTF,TGTGCCAGCAGTTTATTCATACAGGGGAACTATGGCTACACCTTC
-,TRBJ2-7,many,TRBV28,CASKGVRTYEQYF,TGTGCCAGCAAGGGGGTCAGGACCTACGAGCAGTACTTC
TRBD1,TRBJ1-1,few,TRBV6-5,CASSYNRGVNTEAFF,TGTGCCAGCAGTTATAACAGGGGGGTGAACACTGAAGCTTTCTTT
-,TRBJ2-5,-,TRBV7-3,CASSLGGLAETQYF,TGTGCCAGCAGCTTAGGGGGTCTAGCGGAGACCCAGTACTTC
-,TRBJ1-1,few,TRBV5-1,CASTLDRMSEAFF,TGCGCCAGCACCTTAGACAGAATGTCTGAAGCTTTCTTT
-,TRBJ1-4,many,TRBV2,CASSGAANEKLFF,TGTGCCAGCAGTGGAGCCGCTAATGAAAAACTGTTTTTT
-,TRBJ2-2,few,TRBV7-8,CASSWDQVGGELFF,TGTGCCAGCAGCTGGGACCAGGTCGGCGGGGAGCTGTTTTTT
TRBD1,TRBJ2-5,many,TRBV18,CASSPTRQGQETQYF,TGTGCCAGCTCACCGACCCGACAGGGCCAAGAGACCCAGTACTTC
-,TRBJ2-5,many,TRBV29-1,CSVLGGGAGQETQYF,TGCAGCGTCTTAGGCGGTGGGGCAGGGCAAGAGACCCAGTACTTC
-,TRBJ1-1,many,TRBV19,CASVGSEAFF,TGTGCCAGCGTTGGTTCTGAAGCTTTCTTT
-,TRBJ1-1,few,TRBV6-2/TRBV6-3,CASSYDPTGKLTEAFF,TGTGCCAGCAGTTACGACCCTACAGGGAAGTTGACTGAAGCTTTCTTT
-,TRBJ2-3,many,TRBV13,CASSLGSHRSTDTQYF,TGTGCCAGCAGCTTAGGGTCACACCGTAGCACAGATACGCAGTATTTT
-,TRBJ1-6,few,TRBV2,CASTREGRDNSPLHF,TGTGCCAGCACAAGAGAAGGGCGGGATAATTCACCCCTCCACTTT
-,TRBJ2-3,few,TRBV5-1,CASSLGGDRTDTQYF,TGCGCCAGCAGCTTGGGGGGGGACCGCACAGATACGCAGTATTTT
-,TRBJ1-2,many,TRBV6-5,CASSSPGYGGYTF,TGTGCCAGCAGTTCGCCCGGGTATGGTGGCTACACCTTC
-,TRBJ1-1,many,TRBV12-3/TRBV12-4,CASSLRVRNTEAFF,TGTGCCAGCAGTCTCAGGGTACGGAACACTGAAGCTTTCTTT
-,TRBJ1-5,few,TRBV30,CAWSVGPNQPQHF,TGTGCCTGGAGTGTAGGGCCCAATCAGCCCCAGCATTTT
TRBD2,TRBJ2-5,-,TRBV20-1,CSAITAGVKGETQYF,TGCAGTGCTATTACAGCGGGGGTTAAAGGAGAGACCCAGTACTTC
-,TRBJ1-1,few,TRBV7-9,CASSSPLRAEAFF,TGTGCCAGCAGCTCCCCTCTTAGAGCTGAAGCTTTCTTT